The clone carrying this T cell receptor (beta chain) has a handful of counts. Its antigen remains unidentified. This record comes from a study of identical twins. The CDR3 runs 12 residues. V lost 5 bases and J 16 bases, leaving 18 bases between the germline ends. Per germline, CDR1 SGHAT and CDR2 FQNNGV. Findings and limits, study-wide: Conclusions leaned on cross-sectional statistical analysis and did not track the same donors over time. Memory repertoires showed no such pattern, whereas abundant cord blood beta clonotypes carried fewer insertions. Compared with models, monozygotic twins showed more out-of-frame TCR alpha sharing.

Template switching, a step in the protocol, added a universal primer site, and cDNA carried unique molecular identifiers. Each CDR3 protein gets one entry after TCRdb re-called the 5' RACE reads with MiXCR. The sample has about 200,000 distinct CDR3 sequences, less than 10% seen once. Input material: memory (CD45RO+) T cells sorted from blood. The chain has TRBV11-2 and TRBJ1-3, with a possible D match to TRBD1 (5 bases). The clonotype was recovered from a woman aged 18-35 years in good health. The CDR3 spells CASSRTGTGLYF. As DNA, the CDR3 is TGTGCCAGCAGCCGAACCGGGACCGGGCTCTATTTT.